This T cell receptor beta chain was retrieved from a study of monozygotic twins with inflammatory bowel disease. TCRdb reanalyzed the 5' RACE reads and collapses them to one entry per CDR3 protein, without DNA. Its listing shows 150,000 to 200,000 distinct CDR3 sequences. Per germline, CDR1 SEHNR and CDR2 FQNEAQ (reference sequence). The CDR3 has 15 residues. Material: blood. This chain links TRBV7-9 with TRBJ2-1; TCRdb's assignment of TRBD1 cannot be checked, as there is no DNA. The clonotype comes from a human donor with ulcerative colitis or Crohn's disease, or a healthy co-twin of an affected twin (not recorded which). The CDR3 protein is CASSLREIVYNEQFF. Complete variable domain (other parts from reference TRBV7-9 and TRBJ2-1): DTGVSQNPRHKITKRGQNVTFRCDPISEHNRLYWYRQTLGQGPEFLTYFQNEAQLEKSRLLSDRFSAERPKGSFSTLEIQRTEQGDSAMYLCASSLREIVYNEQFFGPGTRLTVL.